The present T cell receptor (beta chain) was sequenced within a study of blood T cell repertoires in COVID-19. Study at large: COVID-19 samples from acute and convalescent phases originated in the United States, Italy and Spain. PBMCs, B-cell-depleted T cells, or T cells were the source of the cDNA or gDNA that made up the material.

In the original workflow: By means of reference gene primer amplification, nucleated cell counts were estimated. Clones were read by immunoSEQ multiplex PCR, and TCRdb kept only the in-frame ones, dropping some. V, J and clone size were drawn from that table, and D and trimming were deduced from the DNA. The sample holds about 100,000 clones, around nine tenths seen once. The CDR3 has 15 amino acids. V is TRBV21-1 and J is TRBJ2-1; TRBD1, as called in the table, went unchecked against the DNA. TRBV21-1 is a pseudogene segment. This clonotype was obtained from a man over 45 with active or convalescent COVID-19. The sequencing sample was made of peripheral blood. The CDR3 DNA reads TGTGCCAGCAGCCATTCCGGGACAGGGCTAGATGAGCAGTTCTTC. Protein: CASSHSGTGLDEQFF.